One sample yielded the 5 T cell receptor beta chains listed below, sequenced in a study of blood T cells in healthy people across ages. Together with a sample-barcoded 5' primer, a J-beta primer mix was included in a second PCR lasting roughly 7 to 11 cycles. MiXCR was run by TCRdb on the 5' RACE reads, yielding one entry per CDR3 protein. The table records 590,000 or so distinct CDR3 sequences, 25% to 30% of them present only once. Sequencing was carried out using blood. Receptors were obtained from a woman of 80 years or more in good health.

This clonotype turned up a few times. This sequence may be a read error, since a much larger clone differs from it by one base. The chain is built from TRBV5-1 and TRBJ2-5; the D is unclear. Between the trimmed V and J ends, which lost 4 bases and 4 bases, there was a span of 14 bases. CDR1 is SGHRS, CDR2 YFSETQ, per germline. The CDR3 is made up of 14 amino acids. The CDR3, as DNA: TGCGCCAGCAGCGGGAATCCAGGCGGAGAGACCCAGTACTTC. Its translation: CASSGNPGGETQYF.

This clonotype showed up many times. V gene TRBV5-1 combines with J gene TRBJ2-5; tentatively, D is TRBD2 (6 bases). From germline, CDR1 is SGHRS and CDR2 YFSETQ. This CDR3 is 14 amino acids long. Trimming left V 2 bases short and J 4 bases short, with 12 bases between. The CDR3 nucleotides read TGCGCCAGCAGCTTCGGGGGTTTCGCAGAGACCCAGTACTTC. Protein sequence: CASSFGGFAETQYF.

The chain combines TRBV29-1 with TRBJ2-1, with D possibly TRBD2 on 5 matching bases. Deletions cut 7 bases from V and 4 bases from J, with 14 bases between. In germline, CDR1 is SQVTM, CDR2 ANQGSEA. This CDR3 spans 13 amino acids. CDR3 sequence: CSAEGRTYNEQFF. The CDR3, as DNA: TGCAGCGCTGAGGGCAGAACATACAATGAGCAGTTCTTC.

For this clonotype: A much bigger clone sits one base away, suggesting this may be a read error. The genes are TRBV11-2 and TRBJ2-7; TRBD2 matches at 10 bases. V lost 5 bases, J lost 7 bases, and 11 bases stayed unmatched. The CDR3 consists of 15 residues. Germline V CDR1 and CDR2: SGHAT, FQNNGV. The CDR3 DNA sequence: TGTGCCAGCAGCGTCAGCGGGGGGGGCAGGAATGAGCAGTACTTC. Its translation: CASSVSGGGRNEQYF.

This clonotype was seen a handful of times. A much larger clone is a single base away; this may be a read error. The CDR3 loop reads CASSAAGQNTDTQYF. The CDR3 region has the DNA TGTGCCAGCAGCGCAGCGGGACAGAACACAGATACGCAGTATTTT. The chain uses TRBV9 and TRBJ2-3; perhaps D is TRBD1 or TRBD2 (7 bases each). Trimming pared 3 bases from V and 2 bases from J, leaving 13 bases between. The length of the CDR3 is 15 residues. The germline V gene encodes CDR1 SGDLS and CDR2 YYNGEE. Based on the CDR3 plus reference TRBV9 and TRBJ2-3, the full variable domain is DSGVTQTPKHLITATGQRVTLRCSPRSGDLSVYWYQQSLDQGLQFLIQYYNGEERAKGNILERFSAQQFPDLHSELNLSSLELGDSALYFCASSAAGQNTDTQYFGPGTRLTVL.